The clone carrying this T cell receptor (beta chain) appeared once. This entry comes from a study of blood T cell repertoires in COVID-19. On the study more broadly: T cells, B-cell-depleted T cells, or PBMCs provided the cDNA or gDNA that served as material.

Germline V gene lookup returns CDR1 SNHLY and CDR2 FYNNEI. The V gene end was trimmed by 5 bases and the J gene end by 1 base; junction bases not matched to a gene: 4. The CDR3 is 16 amino acids. Profiling relied on immunoSEQ multiplex PCR, and the TCRdb table lists in-frame clones only, not all of them. The sample shows 140,000 to 150,000 clones, 80% of them seen only once. The source of this sequence is a man aged 70-80 years who had recovered from COVID-19. The sequenced material came from peripheral blood. The chain recombines TRBV2 with TRBJ2-2; 10 bases are a match to TRBD2. The CDR3 here is CASSRTSGKNTGELFF. The CDR3, as DNA: TGTGCCAGCAGTCGGACTAGCGGAAAGAACACCGGGGAGCTGTTTTTT.